The 30 T cell receptor beta chains below all came from one sample that was sequenced in a study of blood T cell repertoires in COVID-19. The protocol was immunoSEQ multiplex PCR, while the TCRdb copy is restricted to in-frame clones and leaves out a portion. The sample shows a few hundred thousand clones, just over 85% of them seen only once. Source material: PBMCs or T cells enriched from blood (not recorded which). The source of these receptors is a middle-aged woman with acute COVID-19.

The rearrangement uses TRBV28 and TRBJ2-6; weak D call: TRBD1 (5 bases). The CDR3 has 16 residues. The V end lost 1 base, the J end lost 2 bases, and 9 bases lay between the germline ends. Per the germline V gene, CDR1 is MDHEN and CDR2 is SYDVKM. CDR3 DNA sequence: TGTGCCAGCAGTTTATTTTTAGGGGCTGGGGCCAACGTCCTGACTTTC. Translated: CASSLFLGAGANVLTF.

This clone came up a few times. V and J are TRBV7-2 and TRBJ1-1; no firm D call. Looked up from germline, CDR1 is SGHTA and CDR2 is FQGNSA. The CDR3 is 14 amino acids. Trimming removed 7 bases at V and 1 base at J, with 13 bases between. The CDR3 spells CASKMGGRNTEAFF. CDR3 DNA sequence: TGTGCCAGCAAAATGGGTGGGAGGAACACTGAAGCTTTCTTT.

The chain uses TRBV7-8 and TRBJ2-1, with TRBD2 identical over 7 bases. The CDR3 runs to 19 residues. With 5 bases clipped from V and 5 bases from J, the junction kept 21 bases outside the gene matches. From germline, CDR1 is SGHVS and CDR2 FQNEAQ. CDR3 nucleotides: TGTGCCAGCAGCCTAGAAGGGGCGGGAGTTGGATTTCTTGACAATGAGCAGTTCTTC. This sequence encodes CASSLEGAGVGFLDNEQFF.

This sequence joins TRBV4-3 and TRBJ2-3; 7 bases agree with TRBD2. This CDR3 has 19 residues. V was clipped by 0 bases and J by 0 bases; unmatched bases: 12. In germline, CDR1 is LGHNA, CDR2 YSLEER. The CDR3 spells CASSQDLLASLGSTDTQYF. The CDR3 DNA is TGCGCCAGCAGCCAAGATCTACTAGCGTCCCTAGGTAGCACAGATACGCAGTATTTT.

This clone was found once. V and J are TRBV19 and TRBJ1-2; 9 bases fit TRBD1. The CDR3 runs 13 residues. Trimming at V came to 7 bases and at J to 7 bases, leaving 7 bases not matched to a gene. Germline V gene lookup returns CDR1 LNHDA and CDR2 SQIVND (reference sequence). The CDR3 protein is CASKVQGAGGYTF. The CDR3 nucleotides read TGTGCCAGTAAGGTACAGGGGGCGGGTGGCTACACCTTC.

The chain carries TRBV5-6 and TRBJ1-3, with D hard to call. V was clipped by 0 bases and J by 0 bases, with 7 bases between them. The V gene's germline CDR1 is SGHDT and CDR2 YYEEEE. The CDR3 consists of 15 residues. The CDR3: CASSLGGNSGNTIYF. CDR3 DNA sequence: TGTGCCAGCAGCTTGGGAGGCAACTCTGGAAACACCATATATTTT.

The chain recombines TRBV5-1 with TRBJ2-3; 8 nucleotides agree with TRBD2. Germline V gene sequence: CDR1 SGHRS, CDR2 YFSETQ. J gave up 0 bases and V 5 bases, and 8 bases lay outside the gene matches. The CDR3 spans 16 residues. CDR3 coding DNA: TGCGCCAGCAGTTTACGCGGGAGGCCTAGCACAGATACGCAGTATTTT. Amino acids: CASSLRGRPSTDTQYF. The variable domain in full, completed from reference TRBV5-1 and TRBJ2-3, reads KAGVTQTPRYLIKTRGQQVTLSCSPISGHRSVSWYQQTPGQGLQFLFEYFSETQRNKGNFPGRFSGRQFSNSRSEMNVSTLELGDSALYLCASSLRGRPSTDTQYFGPGTRLTVL.

The chain links TRBV5-1 to TRBJ2-2; a possible D gene is TRBD2 (5 bases). CDR1 SGHRS and CDR2 YFSETQ come from the germline V gene. The CDR3 has 16 amino acids. Trimming cost V 4 bases and J 6 bases, with 19 bases left between them. CDR3 amino acids: CASSEWGAAPAGELFF. The CDR3 DNA is TGCGCCAGCAGCGAGTGGGGAGCGGCCCCGGCCGGGGAGCTGTTTTTT.

The rearrangement uses TRBV29-1 and TRBJ2-7; D perhaps matches TRBD2 (7 bases). The CDR3 contains 17 residues. CDR1 and CDR2 from the germline V gene are SQVTM and ANQGSEA. V lost 7 bases and J lost 6, with 31 bases in between. The CDR3 nucleotides read TGCAGCGCCATGGGACACGATAAAGCGGGGTCCCCGGGCGAGCAGTACTTC. Translated: CSAMGHDKAGSPGEQYF.

This chain connects TRBV29-1 to TRBJ1-1; D remains ambiguous. The CDR3 consists of 13 residues. V lost 6 bases and J 3 bases, leaving 14 bases between the germline ends. CDR1 SQVTM and CDR2 ANQGSEA come from the germline V gene. In DNA, the CDR3 is TGCAGCGTGACCGGGTCTTCATACACTGAAGCTTTCTTT. Amino acids: CSVTGSSYTEAFF. The variable domain in full, with the rest retrieved from reference TRBV29-1 and TRBJ1-1, is SAVISQKPSRDICQRGTSLTIQCQVDSQVTMMFWYRQQPGQSLTLIATANQGSEATYESGFVIDKFPISRPNLTFSTLTVSNMSPEDSSIYLCSVTGSSYTEAFFGQGTRLTVV.

The rearrangement joins TRBV29-1 to TRBJ1-1; tentatively, D is TRBD1 (5 bases). This CDR3 contains 13 residues. CDR1 is SQVTM, CDR2 ANQGSEA, per germline. Trimming took 3 bases from V and 3 from J, leaving 11 bases between them. CDR3 nucleotide sequence: TGCAGCGTTGAGTACAGGCAAGACACTGAAGCTTTCTTT. It is translated as CSVEYRQDTEAFF.

This chain links TRBV12-5 with TRBJ1-2; 11 bases align to TRBD1. The CDR3 loop spans 17 amino acids. Germline loops: CDR1 LGHNT, CDR2 FRNRAP. J was trimmed by 3 bases and V by 4 bases; bases with no gene match: 10. The CDR3 is CASGWSPGQGGDYGYTF. CDR3 nucleotide sequence: TGTGCTAGTGGTTGGTCCCCGGGACAGGGGGGGGACTATGGCTACACCTTC.

This rearrangement joins TRBV9 to TRBJ1-6; the match to TRBD1 covers 7 bases. The V gene's germline CDR1 is SGDLS and CDR2 YYNGEE. This CDR3 has 17 residues. V gave up 4 bases and J gave up 7 bases; unmatched junction bases: 14. The CDR3 reads CASSPRTGLGWNSPLHF. The CDR3 coding sequence is TGTGCCAGCAGCCCTAGGACAGGCCTAGGGTGGAATTCACCCCTCCACTTT. Looking up the rest from reference TRBV9 and TRBJ1-6 gives the full variable domain: DSGVTQTPKHLITATGQRVTLRCSPRSGDLSVYWYQQSLDQGLQFLIQYYNGEERAKGNILERFSAQQFPDLHSELNLSSLELGDSALYFCASSPRTGLGWNSPLHFGNGTRLTVT.

The count of this clone is one. The gene calls are TRBV18 and TRBJ2-1, with D perhaps TRBD1 (6 bases). Trimming left V 0 bases short and J 4 bases short, with 10 bases between. The CDR3 length is 15 residues. Germline values: CDR1 KGHSH, CDR2 LQKENI. CDR3 sequence reads: CASSPPGAGYNEQFF. In nucleotides, the CDR3 is TGTGCCAGCTCACCACCGGGGGCAGGTTACAATGAGCAGTTCTTC.

V and J are TRBV7-2 and TRBJ2-5; tentatively, D is TRBD1 (5 bases). The CDR3 is made up of 14 amino acids. The V gene lost 4 bases and the J gene lost 4 bases, with 13 bases spanning the gap. Germline V lookup: CDR1 SGHTA, CDR2 FQGNSA. The CDR3 DNA sequence: TGTGCCAGCAGCTCCATGCAGGGATCAGAGACCCAGTACTTC. This translates into CASSSMQGSETQYF.

The rearrangement joins TRBV27 to TRBJ1-2; possible D gene TRBD1, 5 bases. CDR3 length equals 16 residues. V was cut by 0 bases and J by 6 bases, with 17 bases left in between. Germline CDR1 reads MNHEY; CDR2 reads SMNVEV (reference sequence). CDR3 residues: CASSLSNRRGRDGYTF. CDR3 in DNA: TGTGCCAGCAGTTTATCAAACCGACGGGGGAGAGATGGCTACACCTTC.

The V and J genes are TRBV12-3 or TRBV12-4 and TRBJ1-4, with 8 bases lining up with TRBD1. V shed 3 bases and J 11 bases; nucleotides not matched to a gene: 5. This CDR3 is built from 13 residues. Written as DNA, the CDR3 is TGTGCCAGCAGTTTGACAGGGGACGAGAAACTGTTTTTT. It encodes CASSLTGDEKLFF.

The genes are TRBV7-9 and TRBJ1-2; TRBD1 might be the D (5 bases). Looked up from germline, CDR1 is SEHNR and CDR2 is FQNEAQ (reference sequence). Trimming removed 2 bases from V and 5 bases from J, with 15 bases in between. This CDR3 is built from 15 residues. In DNA, the CDR3 is TGTGCCAGCAGCTTATCTCGCGGGGCGGTATATGGCTACACCTTC. This sequence encodes CASSLSRGAVYGYTF. Variable domain in full (rest from reference TRBV7-9 and TRBJ1-2): DTGVSQNPRHKITKRGQNVTFRCDPISEHNRLYWYRQTLGQGPEFLTYFQNEAQLEKSRLLSDRFSAERPKGSFSTLEIQRTEQGDSAMYLCASSLSRGAVYGYTFGSGTRLTVV.

The chain recombines TRBV5-1 with TRBJ2-7; 9 bases are a match to TRBD2. Germline trimming cut 2 bases from V and 6 bases from J; bases unmatched to any gene: 9. CDR3 length: 15 amino acids. Germline V gives CDR1 SGHRS, CDR2 YFSETQ. The CDR3 is CASSLGTARGGEQYF. The DNA of the CDR3 is TGCGCCAGCAGCTTAGGGACCGCGCGGGGGGGCGAGCAGTACTTC.

The chain joins TRBV28 to TRBJ1-2; a possible D gene is TRBD1 (6 bases). CDR1 is MDHEN and CDR2 is SYDVKM in the germline V gene. Trimming took off 5 bases at V and 5 bases at J, with 15 bases between the two ends. The CDR3 length is 14 residues. CDR3 protein: CASSPPGQRYGYTF. In DNA form, the CDR3 reads TGTGCCAGCAGTCCCCCCGGACAGCGTTATGGCTACACCTTC.

The CDR3 region has the DNA TGTGCCAGCAGAAGTAGCGGGAGGGTAAACACCGGGGAGCTGTTTTTT. Protein: CASRSSGRVNTGELFF. The V call is TRBV27, the J call TRBJ2-2; 11 nucleotides line up with TRBD2. Trimming took 6 bases from V and 2 from J; bases not matched to a gene: 5. From germline, CDR1 is MNHEY and CDR2 SMNVEV (reference sequence). This CDR3 has 16 residues.

The chain combines TRBV11-2 with TRBJ1-1, with D unresolved. The CDR3 runs to 14 residues. Germline V gene lookup returns CDR1 SGHAT and CDR2 FQNNGV. Trimming removed 6 bases from V and 6 bases from J, with 17 bases in between. The DNA for the CDR3 is TGTGCCAGCAGTTCCTTGAGGAGGGTATCTGAAGCTTTCTTT. Protein sequence: CASSSLRRVSEAFF.

This chain links TRBV6-4 with TRBJ1-2; D is possibly TRBD1 (5 bases). V was pared by 3 bases and J by 7 bases, with 18 bases between. The germline V gene encodes CDR1 MRHNA and CDR2 SNTAGT. The CDR3 sequence is 15 residues long. DNA of the CDR3: TGTGCCAGCAGTGAACGCCCAGGGTATGTGGGTGGCTACACCTTC. It encodes CASSERPGYVGGYTF.

The chain uses TRBV2 and TRBJ2-7, with a tentative D call TRBD2 (5 bases). Trimming cost V 4 bases and J 0 bases, with 10 bases left between them. The germline CDR1 and CDR2 sequences are SNHLY and FYNNEI. The CDR3 has 14 residues. CDR3 loop: CASSGFGISYEQYF. CDR3 in DNA: TGTGCCAGCAGTGGTTTCGGGATCTCCTACGAGCAGTACTTC.

The chain carries TRBV3-1 (or the pseudogene TRBV3-2) and TRBJ1-2, with D tentatively TRBD1 (5 bases). The CDR3 is made up of 13 amino acids. Trimming took off 3 bases at V and 4 bases at J, with 9 bases between the two ends. From germline, CDR1 is LGHDT and CDR2 YNNKEL (reference sequence). CDR3 residues: CASSQGPSYGYTF. For the CDR3, the DNA is TGTGCCAGCAGCCAGGGGCCGAGCTATGGCTACACCTTC.

V and J are TRBV5-1 and TRBJ2-1; no definite D call. The germline V and J ends were trimmed by 0 bases and 8 bases, with 6 bases remaining between them. The germline V gene encodes CDR1 SGHRS and CDR2 YFSETQ. CDR3 length equals 12 residues. The CDR3 DNA sequence: TGCGCCAGCAGCTTGGGAGAGTATGAGCAGTTCTTC. Protein: CASSLGEYEQFF. Full variable domain (rest looked up from reference TRBV5-1 and TRBJ2-1): KAGVTQTPRYLIKTRGQQVTLSCSPISGHRSVSWYQQTPGQGLQFLFEYFSETQRNKGNFPGRFSGRQFSNSRSEMNVSTLELGDSALYLCASSLGEYEQFFGPGTRLTVL.

This chain links TRBV3-1 (or the pseudogene TRBV3-2) with TRBJ2-7; 10 positions agree with TRBD1. Germline V gene lookup returns CDR1 LGHDT and CDR2 YNNKEL (reference sequence). V gave up 3 bases and J gave up 2 bases; unmatched junction bases: 13. The CDR3 is 18 residues long. The CDR3 reads CASSHLNLTGTGAYEQYF. CDR3 DNA: TGTGCCAGCAGCCACTTAAACTTGACCGGGACAGGGGCCTACGAGCAGTACTTC.

For the CDR3, the DNA is TGCGCCAGCAGTTCGATCGACATGGGGCTTATGAATTCACCCCTCCACTTT. This gives the protein CASSSIDMGLMNSPLHF. The genes are TRBV4-1 and TRBJ1-6; maybe TRBD1 (5 bases). Germline loops: CDR1 MGHRA, CDR2 YSYEKL. CDR3 length equals 17 residues. The V end lost 6 bases, the J end lost 7 bases, and 22 bases lay between the germline ends.

The V gene is TRBV7-2, the J gene TRBJ2-1; 7 nucleotides agree with TRBD2. Per the germline V gene, CDR1 is SGHTA and CDR2 is FQGNSA. V gave up 5 bases and J gave up 8 bases; unmatched junction bases: 6. The CDR3 spans 13 residues. The CDR3 DNA reads as TGTGCCAGCAGCCTAAGCCGGGGGGATGAGCAGTTCTTC. Residues: CASSLSRGDEQFF.

The gene calls are TRBV11-1 and TRBJ2-7; TRBD2 matches 8 bases. Germline V gene sequence: CDR1 SGHAT, CDR2 FQDESV (reference sequence). V gave up 1 base and J gave up 3 bases; unmatched junction bases: 5. The CDR3 has 15 amino acids. The CDR3 sequence is CASSLGLAGYYEQYF. CDR3 nucleotide sequence: TGTGCCAGCAGCTTAGGTCTAGCGGGTTACTACGAGCAGTACTTC.